The entry below gives a single T cell receptor (beta chain) sequence along with its context. The length of the CDR3 is 15 residues. From germline, CDR1 is PRHDT and CDR2 FYEKMQ (reference sequence). The V and J ends lost 0 bases and 6 bases, in that order; junction bases with no gene match: 5. These data belong to a study of long-term antiretroviral therapy in people with HIV. They ran version v3.0 of the immunoSEQ assay at survey level. Measured with immunoSEQ multiplex PCR; TCRdb has only the in-frame clones, and not every one. The table has roughly 29,000 clones, 90% to 95% seen once. The chain joins TRBV13 to TRBJ2-1, with 7 bases matching TRBD1. The TCR was taken from a man under 40 with HIV. Sequencing used unsorted PBMCs, obtained roughly 6 years after starting antiretroviral therapy. CDR3 region: CASSLGLGDSNEQFF. The CDR3 coding sequence is TGTGCCAGCAGCTTAGGCCTAGGGGACAGCAATGAGCAGTTCTTC.